This TCR beta chain was identified during a study of vaccination and CD4 T cells after COVID-19. Study at large: From HCoV-229E, HCoV-OC43, HCoV-NL63 and SARS-CoV-2, overlapping spike peptides were used to stimulate the cells.

Comment on this clonotype: Its antigen is not known.

Sequencing of cultured CD4+ T cell DNA used the Oncomine TCR Beta short-read assay. Each CDR3 protein gets one entry after TCRdb re-called the PCR reads with MiXCR. The sample contains 25,000 or so distinct CDR3 sequences, more than 35% of which appear only once. Treatment given: approximately nine-day PBMC culture with coronavirus spike peptide pools or control peptides (ViraFEST assay). The ViraFEST method relied on peptide pools to expand antigen-specific T cells, followed by TCR sequencing. V lost 5 bases to trimming and J lost 4 bases; unmatched junction nucleotides: 15. Germline CDR1 reads SGHRS; CDR2 reads YFSETQ. The length of the CDR3 is 16 residues.

The chain is built from TRBV5-1 and TRBJ2-7, with 7 bases identical to TRBD2. Specimen: CD4+ T cells from blood, cultured in vitro. The receptor was isolated from a human donor who had recovered from COVID-19. The CDR3 DNA reads as TGCGCCAGCAGACCATCAGGCGGGAGCCTATCGTACGAGCAGTACTTC. Its translation is CASRPSGGSLSYEQYF. The complete variable domain, with remaining parts taken from reference TRBV5-1 and TRBJ2-7, reads KAGVTQTPRYLIKTRGQQVTLSCSPISGHRSVSWYQQTPGQGLQFLFEYFSETQRNKGNFPGRFSGRQFSNSRSEMNVSTLELGDSALYLCASRPSGGSLSYEQYFGPGTRLTVT.